The clone carrying this TCR beta chain has ten or more counts. Its cognate antigen is unknown. The sample comes from a study of identical twins. The study's findings and limits: Carriage of fewer insertions was seen in abundant cord blood beta clonotypes, whereas memory repertoires showed none.

TCRdb passed the 5' RACE reads through MiXCR, listing each CDR3 protein once. Of more than 400,000 distinct CDR3 sequences in the sample, nearly 15% were seen once. The donors were all healthy and Caucasian. Trimming at V came to 8 bases and at J to 12 bases, leaving 8 bases not matched to a gene. The CDR3 covers 12 residues. Germline V gives CDR1 SEHNR, CDR2 FQNEAQ (reference sequence). These data were also reused for a study on yellow fever vaccine responses in identical twins.

The TCR comes from a woman aged 18-29 years in good health. The material sequenced was CD4+ T cells sorted from blood. The chain is built from TRBV7-9 and TRBJ2-1; 9 positions match TRBD2. For the CDR3, the DNA is TGTGCCAGCGAAATACCGGGACTAGCGCAGTTCTTC. Protein: CASEIPGLAQFF.